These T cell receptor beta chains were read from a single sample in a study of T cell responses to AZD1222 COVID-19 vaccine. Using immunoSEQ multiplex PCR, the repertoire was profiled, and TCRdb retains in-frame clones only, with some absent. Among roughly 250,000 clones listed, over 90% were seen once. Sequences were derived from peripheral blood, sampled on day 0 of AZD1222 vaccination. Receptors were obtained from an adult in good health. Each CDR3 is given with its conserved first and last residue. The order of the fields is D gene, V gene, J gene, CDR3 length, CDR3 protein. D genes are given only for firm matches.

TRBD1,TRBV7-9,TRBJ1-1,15,CASSLQGAGNTEAFF
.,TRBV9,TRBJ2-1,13,CASSTPTDNEQFF
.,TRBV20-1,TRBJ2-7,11,CSARTAYEQYF
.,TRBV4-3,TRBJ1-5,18,CASSQDFGREAFTQPQHF
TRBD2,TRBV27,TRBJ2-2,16,CASRGGLARLGGELFF
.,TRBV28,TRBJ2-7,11,CASTSRREQYF
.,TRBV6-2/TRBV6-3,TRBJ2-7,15,CASSGLWDSSYEQYF
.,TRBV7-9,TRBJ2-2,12,CASSLKTGELFF
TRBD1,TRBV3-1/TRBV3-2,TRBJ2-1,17,CASSQVGTGSSYNEQFF
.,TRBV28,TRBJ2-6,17,CASSSLGPGLGANVLTF
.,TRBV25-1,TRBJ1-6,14,CASSPDAYNSPLHF
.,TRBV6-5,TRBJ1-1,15,CASSYAGHQNTEAFF
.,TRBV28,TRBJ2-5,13,CASSYGGRQTQYF
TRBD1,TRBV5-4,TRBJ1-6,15,CASSDRGAYNSPLHF
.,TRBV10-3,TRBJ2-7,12,CAISEGGYEQYF
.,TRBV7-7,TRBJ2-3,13,CASSKDALDTQYF
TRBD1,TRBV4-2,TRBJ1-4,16,CASSQVDREVNEKLFF
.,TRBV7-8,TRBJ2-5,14,CASSPGRHQETQYF
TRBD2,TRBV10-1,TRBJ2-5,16,CASSVAGDLDQETQYF
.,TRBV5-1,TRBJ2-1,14,CASSLDLALNEQFF
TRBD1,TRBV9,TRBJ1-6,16,CASSVEPEQGIVPLHF
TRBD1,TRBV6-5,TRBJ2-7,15,CASSYIGQGIYEQYF
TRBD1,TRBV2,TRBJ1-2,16,CASRGGRGQTYYGYTF
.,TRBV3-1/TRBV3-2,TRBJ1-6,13,CASSPGDNSPLHF